The 3 T cell receptor beta chains presented below share a single source sample, sequenced in a study of cytomegalovirus exposure and HLA in healthy donors. Assay: immunoSEQ multiplex PCR; the TCRdb copy retains only in-frame clones and omits some. The profile shows 150,000 to 200,000 clones, 85% to 90% of them singletons. Material for sequencing was PBMCs. The receptors stem from a woman in her 30s in good health and CMV-seronegative.

V gene TRBV27 combines with J gene TRBJ1-4; possible D gene TRBD1, 5 bases. From germline, CDR1 is MNHEY and CDR2 SMNVEV (reference sequence). CDR3 length: 13 residues. V lost 5 bases and J 7 bases, leaving 11 bases between the germline ends. CDR3: CASSRQRGEKLFF. CDR3 nucleotide sequence: TGTGCCAGCAGTAGACAGAGGGGTGAAAAACTGTTTTTT.

The CDR3 nucleotides read TGTGCCAGCACCTTACTGGCCCAGGGGAGCTACGAGCAGTACTTC. Encoded protein: CASTLLAQGSYEQYF. J is TRBJ2-7 and V is TRBV5-6; D perhaps matches TRBD1 (6 bases). Trimming left V 6 bases short and J 3 bases short, with 19 bases between. The CDR3 extends over 15 amino acids. Germline V gene sequence: CDR1 SGHDT, CDR2 YYEEEE.

This clone was seen only a few times. V and J are TRBV5-6 and TRBJ2-5, with D tentatively TRBD1 (5 bases). The CDR3 consists of 13 residues. Germline CDR1 is SGHDT and CDR2 is YYEEEE. V lost 3 bases, J lost 5 bases, and 11 bases lay in between. In nucleotides, the CDR3 is TGTGCCAGCAGCTGGGGCAGCGACGAGACCCAGTACTTC. This gives the protein CASSWGSDETQYF.